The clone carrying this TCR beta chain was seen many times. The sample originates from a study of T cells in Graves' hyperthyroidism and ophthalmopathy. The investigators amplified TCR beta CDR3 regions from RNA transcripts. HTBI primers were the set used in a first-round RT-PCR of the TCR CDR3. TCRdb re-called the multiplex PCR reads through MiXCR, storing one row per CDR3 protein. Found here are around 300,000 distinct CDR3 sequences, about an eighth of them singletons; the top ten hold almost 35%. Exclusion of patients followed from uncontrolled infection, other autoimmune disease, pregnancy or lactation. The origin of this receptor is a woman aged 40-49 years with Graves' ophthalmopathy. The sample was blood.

The CDR3 protein is CASGDSAGKTQYF. For the CDR3, the DNA is TGTGCCAGCGGGGACTCAGCTGGGAAGACCCAGTACTTC. The chain combines TRBV12-3 or TRBV12-4 with TRBJ2-5; maybe TRBD2 (6 bases). The CDR3 consists of 13 residues. V lost 8 bases and J 6 bases, leaving 16 bases between the germline ends.